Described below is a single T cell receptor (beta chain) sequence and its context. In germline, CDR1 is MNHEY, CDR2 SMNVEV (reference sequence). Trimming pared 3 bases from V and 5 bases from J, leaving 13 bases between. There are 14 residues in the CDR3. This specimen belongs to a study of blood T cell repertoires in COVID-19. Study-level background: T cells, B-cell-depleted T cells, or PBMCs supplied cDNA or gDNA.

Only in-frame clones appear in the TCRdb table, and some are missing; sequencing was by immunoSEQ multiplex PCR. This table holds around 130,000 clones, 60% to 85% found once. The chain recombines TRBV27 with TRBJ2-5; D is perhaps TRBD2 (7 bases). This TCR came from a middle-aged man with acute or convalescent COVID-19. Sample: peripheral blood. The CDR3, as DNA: TGTGCCAGCAGTTTTCGCGGGGGCTGGGAGACCCAGTACTTC. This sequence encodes CASSFRGGWETQYF.